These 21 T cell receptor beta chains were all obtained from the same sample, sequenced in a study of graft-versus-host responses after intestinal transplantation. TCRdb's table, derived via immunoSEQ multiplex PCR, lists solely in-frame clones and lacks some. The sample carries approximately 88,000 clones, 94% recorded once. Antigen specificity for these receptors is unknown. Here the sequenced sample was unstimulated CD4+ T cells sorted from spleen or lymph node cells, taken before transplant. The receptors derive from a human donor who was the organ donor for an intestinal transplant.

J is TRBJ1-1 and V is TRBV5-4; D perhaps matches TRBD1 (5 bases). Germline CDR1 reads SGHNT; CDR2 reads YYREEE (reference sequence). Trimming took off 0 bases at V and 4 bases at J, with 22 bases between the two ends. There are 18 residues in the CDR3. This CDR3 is CASSLDMGTHAISTEAFF. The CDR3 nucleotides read TGTGCCAGCAGCTTGGATATGGGGACTCACGCCATATCCACTGAAGCTTTCTTT.

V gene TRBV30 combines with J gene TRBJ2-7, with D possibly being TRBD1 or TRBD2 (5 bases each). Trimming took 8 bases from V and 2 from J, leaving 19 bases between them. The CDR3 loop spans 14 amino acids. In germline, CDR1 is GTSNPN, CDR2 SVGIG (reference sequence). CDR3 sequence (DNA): TGTGCCGGGACCGGGTTCGTGGGGGCCTACGAGCAGTACTTC. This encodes CAGTGFVGAYEQYF.

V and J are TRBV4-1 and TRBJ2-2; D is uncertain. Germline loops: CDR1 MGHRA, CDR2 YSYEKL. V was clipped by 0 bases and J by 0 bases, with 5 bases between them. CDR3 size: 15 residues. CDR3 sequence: CASSQEVANTGELFF. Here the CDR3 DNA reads TGCGCCAGCAGCCAAGAGGTTGCGAACACCGGGGAGCTGTTTTTT.

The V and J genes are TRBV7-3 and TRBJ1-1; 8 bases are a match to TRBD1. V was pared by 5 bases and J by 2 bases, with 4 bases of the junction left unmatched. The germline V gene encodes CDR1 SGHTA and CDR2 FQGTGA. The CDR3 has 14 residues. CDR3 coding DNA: TGTGCCAGCAGCCCGACAGGGGATAACACTGAAGCTTTCTTT. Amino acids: CASSPTGDNTEAFF.

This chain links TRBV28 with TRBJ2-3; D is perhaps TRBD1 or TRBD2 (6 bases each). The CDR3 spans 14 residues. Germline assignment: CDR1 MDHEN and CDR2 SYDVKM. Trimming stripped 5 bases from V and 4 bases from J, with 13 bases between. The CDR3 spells CASSPPGGPDTQYF. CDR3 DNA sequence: TGTGCCAGCAGTCCCCCCGGGGGCCCAGATACGCAGTATTTT. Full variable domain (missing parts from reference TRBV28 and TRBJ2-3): DVKVTQSSRYLVKRTGEKVFLECVQDMDHENMFWYRQDPGLGLRLIYFSYDVKMKEKGDIPEGYSVSREKKERFSLILESASTNQTSMYLCASSPPGGPDTQYFGPGTRLTVL.

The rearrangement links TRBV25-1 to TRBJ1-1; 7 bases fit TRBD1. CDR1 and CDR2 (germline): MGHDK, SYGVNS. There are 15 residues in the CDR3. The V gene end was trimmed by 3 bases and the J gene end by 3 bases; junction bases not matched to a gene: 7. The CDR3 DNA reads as TGTGCCAGCAGTGATACGAACAGGGGTGACACTGAAGCTTTCTTT. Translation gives CASSDTNRGDTEAFF.

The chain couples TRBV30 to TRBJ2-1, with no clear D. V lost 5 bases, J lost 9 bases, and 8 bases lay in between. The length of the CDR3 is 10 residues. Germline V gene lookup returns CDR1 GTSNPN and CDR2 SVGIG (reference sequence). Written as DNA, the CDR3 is TGTGCCTGGGGGGTCTCTGAGCAGTTCTTC. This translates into CAWGVSEQFF.

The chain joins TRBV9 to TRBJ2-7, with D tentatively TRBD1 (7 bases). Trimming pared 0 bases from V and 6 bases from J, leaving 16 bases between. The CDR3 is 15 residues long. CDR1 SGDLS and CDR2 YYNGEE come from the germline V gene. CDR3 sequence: CASSVGGAGGVEQYF. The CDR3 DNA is TGTGCCAGCAGCGTAGGCGGGGCAGGGGGAGTCGAGCAGTACTTC.

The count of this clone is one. CDR3 in DNA: TGTGCCAGCAGTTACGGGGCCGGAGCTTTCTTT. Its translation: CASSYGAGAFF. The chain joins TRBV6-1 to TRBJ1-1, with TRBD1 as a possible D gene (5 bases). The CDR3 sequence is 11 residues long. Germline V gene lookup returns CDR1 MNHNS and CDR2 SASEGT. With 5 bases removed from V and 10 bases from J, the gap between germline ends came to 11 bases.

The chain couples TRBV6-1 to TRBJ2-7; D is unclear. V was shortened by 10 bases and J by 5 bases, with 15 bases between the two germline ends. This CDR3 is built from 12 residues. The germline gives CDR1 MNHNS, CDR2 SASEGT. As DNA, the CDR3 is TGTGCCACCCACTCGTTGACCGACGAGCAGTACTTC. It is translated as CATHSLTDEQYF.

Here the CDR3 reads CASERTGTTYEQYF. The DNA of the CDR3 is TGTGCCAGCGAAAGGACAGGGACAACCTACGAGCAGTACTTC. This chain uses TRBV28 with TRBJ2-7; 8 positions match TRBD1. Unmatched junction bases numbered 8, after V lost 8 bases and J lost 2 bases. CDR1 and CDR2 from the germline V gene are MDHEN and SYDVKM. This CDR3 has 14 residues.

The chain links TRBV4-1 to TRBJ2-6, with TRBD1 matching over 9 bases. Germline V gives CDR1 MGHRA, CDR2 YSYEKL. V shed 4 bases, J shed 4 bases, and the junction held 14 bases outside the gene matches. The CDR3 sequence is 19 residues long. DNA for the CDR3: TGCGCCAGCAGCCGACCGGGACAGGGTAATCTCGCCGGGGCCAACGTCCTGACTTTC. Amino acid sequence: CASSRPGQGNLAGANVLTF.

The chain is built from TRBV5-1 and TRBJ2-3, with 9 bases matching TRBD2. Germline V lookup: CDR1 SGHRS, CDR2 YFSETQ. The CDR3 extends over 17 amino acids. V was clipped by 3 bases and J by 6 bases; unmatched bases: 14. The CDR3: CASSSGLAGGRVDTQYF. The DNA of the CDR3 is TGCGCCAGCAGCTCCGGTCTCGCGGGGGGGCGCGTCGATACGCAGTATTTT. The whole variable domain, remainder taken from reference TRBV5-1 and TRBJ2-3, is KAGVTQTPRYLIKTRGQQVTLSCSPISGHRSVSWYQQTPGQGLQFLFEYFSETQRNKGNFPGRFSGRQFSNSRSEMNVSTLELGDSALYLCASSSGLAGGRVDTQYFGPGTRLTVL.

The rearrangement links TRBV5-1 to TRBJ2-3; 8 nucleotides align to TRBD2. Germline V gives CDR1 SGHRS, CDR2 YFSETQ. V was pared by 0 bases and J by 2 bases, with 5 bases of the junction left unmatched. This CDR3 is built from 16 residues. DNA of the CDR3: TGCGCCAGCAGCTTGGTGGGACTAGAATCCACAGATACGCAGTATTTT. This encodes CASSLVGLESTDTQYF.

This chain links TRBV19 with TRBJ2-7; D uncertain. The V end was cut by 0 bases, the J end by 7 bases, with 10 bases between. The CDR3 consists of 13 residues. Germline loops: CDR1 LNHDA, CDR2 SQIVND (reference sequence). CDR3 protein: CASSIDSEKEQYF. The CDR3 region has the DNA TGTGCCAGTAGTATAGATTCGGAAAAAGAGCAGTACTTC.

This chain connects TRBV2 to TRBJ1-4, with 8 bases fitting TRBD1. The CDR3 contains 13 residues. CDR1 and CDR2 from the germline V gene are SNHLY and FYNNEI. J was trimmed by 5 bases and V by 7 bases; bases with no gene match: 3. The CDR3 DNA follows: TGTGCCAGCAATGACAGGGGAAATGAAAAACTGTTTTTT. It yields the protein CASNDRGNEKLFF.

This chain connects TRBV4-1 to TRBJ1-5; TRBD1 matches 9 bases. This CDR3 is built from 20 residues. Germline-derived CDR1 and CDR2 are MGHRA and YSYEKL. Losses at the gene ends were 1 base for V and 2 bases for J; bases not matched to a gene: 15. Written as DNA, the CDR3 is TGCGCCAGCAGCCAAGGCCAACACCGGGACAGGGAATTTGGCAATCAGCCCCAGCATTTT. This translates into CASSQGQHRDREFGNQPQHF.

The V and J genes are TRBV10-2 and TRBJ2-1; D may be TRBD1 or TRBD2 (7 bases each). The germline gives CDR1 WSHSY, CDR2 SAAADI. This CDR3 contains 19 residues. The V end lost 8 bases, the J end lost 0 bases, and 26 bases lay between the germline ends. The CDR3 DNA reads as TGCGCCAGCCGAACCCGACAGGGATTGCGGGGGCCCTCCTACAATGAGCAGTTCTTC. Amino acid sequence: CASRTRQGLRGPSYNEQFF.

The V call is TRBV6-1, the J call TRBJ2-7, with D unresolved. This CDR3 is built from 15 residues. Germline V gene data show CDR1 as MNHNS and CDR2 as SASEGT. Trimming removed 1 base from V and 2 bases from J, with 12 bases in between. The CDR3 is CASSEEVFGPYEQYF. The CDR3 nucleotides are TGTGCCAGCAGTGAAGAGGTTTTTGGTCCCTACGAGCAGTACTTC.

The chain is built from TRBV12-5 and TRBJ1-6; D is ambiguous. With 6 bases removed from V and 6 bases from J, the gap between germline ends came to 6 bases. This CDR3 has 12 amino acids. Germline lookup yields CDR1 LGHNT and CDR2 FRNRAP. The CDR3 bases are TGTGCTAGTGGGTGGATTAATTCACCCCTCCACTTT. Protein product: CASGWINSPLHF.

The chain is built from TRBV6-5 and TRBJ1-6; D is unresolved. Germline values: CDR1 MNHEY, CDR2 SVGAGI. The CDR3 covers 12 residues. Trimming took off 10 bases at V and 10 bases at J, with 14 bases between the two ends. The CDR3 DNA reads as TGTGCCACACGCGAAGGGAGATCACCCCTCCACTTT. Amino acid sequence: CATREGRSPLHF.